What follows are 32 T cell receptor beta chains derived from one specimen sequenced in a study of T cells after yellow fever vaccination. TCRdb fed the 5' RACE reads into MiXCR, producing one record per CDR3 protein. The profile shows approximately 600,000 distinct CDR3 sequences, 12% of them singletons. The material sequenced was PBMCs, taken on the day of the yellow fever booster vaccination. The receptors were gathered from a man aged 25-45 years who received the YFV17D yellow fever vaccine.

This clonotype was picked up a small number of times. The V and J genes are TRBV12-3 or TRBV12-4 and TRBJ2-7, with D uncertain. The CDR3 is 13 residues long. V lost 5 bases and J 2 bases, leaving 10 bases between the germline ends. CDR3 in amino acids: CASSPIPTYEQYF. The CDR3 nucleotides are TGTGCCAGCAGTCCCATACCAACCTACGAGCAGTACTTC.

The chain is built from TRBV6-5 and TRBJ2-5; the D is unclear. The CDR3 spans 12 residues. Per germline, CDR1 MNHEY and CDR2 SVGAGI. V lost 7 bases to trimming and J lost 5 bases, with 11 bases between them. This CDR3 is CASTNGFETQYF. The DNA of the CDR3 is TGTGCCAGCACTAACGGGTTCGAGACCCAGTACTTC.

This clonotype turned up a few times. V usage is TRBV7-2 and J usage is TRBJ2-7; D gene unclear. Germline CDR1 reads SGHTA; CDR2 reads FQGNSA. This CDR3 spans 14 amino acids. V lost 6 bases, J lost 6 bases, and 18 bases lay in between. CDR3 sequence (DNA): TGTGCCAGCAGGTCTCAATTGCGCTGGGGCGAGCAGTACTTC. Protein: CASRSQLRWGEQYF.

In its sample, this clonotype was seen a few times. The rearrangement uses TRBV6-1 and TRBJ1-4; D gene uncertain. There are 15 residues in the CDR3. Germline V gene sequence: CDR1 MNHNS, CDR2 SASEGT. The germline V and J ends were trimmed by 6 bases and 3 bases, with 14 bases remaining between them. Here the CDR3 reads CASRDLAGANEKLFF. In nucleotides, the CDR3 is TGTGCCAGCAGAGATTTAGCGGGAGCTAATGAAAAACTGTTTTTT.

This clonotype was counted only a few times. The chain recombines TRBV9 with TRBJ2-1; a weak D match, TRBD2 (6 bases). V was cut by 4 bases and J by 0 bases, with 29 bases left in between. Germline loops: CDR1 SGDLS, CDR2 YYNGEE. The CDR3 totals 21 residues. CDR3 nucleotide sequence: TGTGCCAGCAGCACCTCTCAGGGAGATGTGGCAGCGGGCCACTCCTACAATGAGCAGTTCTTC. Its protein product is CASSTSQGDVAAGHSYNEQFF.

The J gene is TRBJ2-1, the V gene TRBV20-1, with D unclear. The ends were cut back, 2 bases at V and 7 bases at J, with 3 bases in the middle. Germline V gene sequence: CDR1 DFQATT, CDR2 SNEGSKA (reference sequence). CDR3 length: 10 residues. Here the CDR3 reads CSARTNEQFF. The CDR3 DNA reads TGCAGTGCTAGAACTAATGAGCAGTTCTTC.

The V gene is TRBV7-3, the J gene TRBJ2-3, with 8 bases matching TRBD2. Germline values: CDR1 SGHTA, CDR2 FQGTGA. The CDR3 consists of 16 residues. Trimming removed 1 base from V and 6 bases from J; junction bases left unmatched: 9. CDR3 sequence reads: CASSLSRSGRRDTQYF. The CDR3 DNA follows: TGTGCCAGCAGCTTAAGTCGGAGCGGGAGAAGGGATACGCAGTATTTT.

V and J are TRBV7-2 and TRBJ2-3, with TRBD2 matching over 9 bases. The V gene end was trimmed by 2 bases and the J gene end by 3 bases; junction bases not matched to a gene: 9. Germline CDR1 is SGHTA and CDR2 is FQGNSA. The CDR3 contains 17 residues. The CDR3 is CASSLRLGSGRTDTQYF. The CDR3 nucleotides are TGTGCCAGCAGCTTAAGGCTCGGAAGCGGGAGGACAGATACGCAGTATTTT.

The genes are TRBV12-3 or TRBV12-4 and TRBJ2-3, with D unresolved. The CDR3 contains 11 residues. With 10 bases removed from V and 8 bases from J, the gap between germline ends came to 13 bases. CDR3 loop: CATVRAVTQYF. The CDR3 DNA reads as TGTGCCACCGTACGGGCTGTTACGCAGTATTTT.

The chain carries TRBV11-2 and TRBJ2-3, with TRBD2 as a possible D gene (5 bases). Germline CDR1 and CDR2: SGHAT and FQNNGV. Trimming cost V 3 bases and J 1 base, with 26 bases left between them. The CDR3 extends over 20 amino acids. The CDR3, as DNA: TGTGCCAGCAGCTTCAGATACGGGATGCTGGAGCGCGGAGGCACAGATACGCAGTATTTT. It is translated as CASSFRYGMLERGGTDTQYF.

This clonotype has just a few counts. The chain recombines TRBV28 with TRBJ2-1, with 11 bases aligning to TRBD2. The junction had 8 bases not matched to a gene; V was cut back by 7 bases and J by 0 bases. The germline V gene encodes CDR1 MDHEN and CDR2 SYDVKM. The CDR3 sequence is 17 residues long. The CDR3 DNA follows: TGTGCCAGCATCTCCTTAGCGGGAGGGAGCTCCTACAATGAGCAGTTCTTC. Translating it yields CASISLAGGSSYNEQFF. Based on the CDR3 plus reference TRBV28 and TRBJ2-1, the full variable domain is DVKVTQSSRYLVKRTGEKVFLECVQDMDHENMFWYRQDPGLGLRLIYFSYDVKMKEKGDIPEGYSVSREKKERFSLILESASTNQTSMYLCASISLAGGSSYNEQFFGPGTRLTVL.

V is TRBV6-2 or TRBV6-3 and J is TRBJ1-2; TRBD1 might be the D (5 bases). This CDR3 contains 13 residues. V was trimmed by 2 bases and J by 6 bases, leaving 10 bases between them. CDR1 is MNHEY and CDR2 is SVGEGT in the germline V gene. This chain's CDR3 is CASSYEGLDGYTF. The CDR3 nucleotides are TGTGCCAGCAGTTACGAGGGACTGGATGGCTACACCTTC.

Only a few counts were recorded for this clonotype. The genes are TRBV20-1 and TRBJ2-3, with D perhaps matching TRBD1 (5 bases). V dropped 6 bases and J dropped 2 bases, with 9 bases sitting between them. Germline assignment: CDR1 DFQATT and CDR2 SNEGSKA (reference sequence). The CDR3 runs to 12 residues. In nucleotides, the CDR3 is TGCAGTGCACCAGGACACACAGATACGCAGTATTTT. Protein: CSAPGHTDTQYF.

Notes on this clonotype: The junction and the germline gene differ at one end; a read error may be behind it. This sequence joins TRBV20-1 and TRBJ1-2; D may be TRBD1 (5 bases). Germline V CDR1 and CDR2: DFQATT, SNEGSKA (reference sequence). This CDR3 comprises 12 residues. The CDR3 reads CSAREGYWGTYF. The CDR3, as DNA: TGCAGTGCTAGAGAAGGGTACTGGGGGACGTATTTC.

This clonotype appeared a few times. This chain joins TRBV28 and TRBJ2-5; TRBD2 agrees at 10 bases. The germline CDR1 and CDR2 sequences are MDHEN and SYDVKM. Trimming took 3 bases from V and 6 from J; bases not matched to a gene: 10. CDR3 length equals 16 residues. CDR3 loop: CASSLSLAGVSKTQYF. The CDR3 bases are TGTGCCAGCAGTTTGTCGCTAGCGGGAGTTTCAAAGACCCAGTACTTC. Combining the CDR3 with reference TRBV28 and TRBJ2-5 gives the whole variable domain DVKVTQSSRYLVKRTGEKVFLECVQDMDHENMFWYRQDPGLGLRLIYFSYDVKMKEKGDIPEGYSVSREKKERFSLILESASTNQTSMYLCASSLSLAGVSKTQYFGPGTRLLVL.

The chain links TRBV7-7 to TRBJ2-1; 9 nucleotides line up with TRBD1. The V segment lost 5 bases and the J segment 9 bases; nucleotides outside the gene matches: 11. The CDR3 covers 15 residues. Germline CDR1 and CDR2: SSHAT and FNYEAQ (reference sequence). DNA of the CDR3: TGTGCCAGCAGCATCGGGACAGGGACGTTCGTTGAGCAGTTCTTC. This gives the protein CASSIGTGTFVEQFF. Full variable domain (rest looked up from reference TRBV7-7 and TRBJ2-1): GAGVSQSPRYKVTKRGQDVTLRCDPISSHATLYWYQQALGQGPEFLTYFNYEAQPDKSGLPSDRFSAERPEGSISTLTIQRTEQRDSAMYRCASSIGTGTFVEQFFGPGTRLTVL.

This clonotype was counted a few times. The V call is TRBV29-1, the J call TRBJ2-2; no clear D gene. Trimming removed 4 bases at V and 6 bases at J, with 9 bases between. The CDR3 contains 12 residues. Germline-derived CDR1 and CDR2 are SQVTM and ANQGSEA. DNA for the CDR3: TGCAGCGTTGTGAAGGTGCCCGGGGAGCTGTTTTTT. The encoded protein is CSVVKVPGELFF.

This clonotype was seen only a few times. The chain employs TRBV20-1 and TRBJ2-1; TRBD2 matches 9 bases. The CDR3 spans 15 residues. Trimming took 0 bases from V and 3 from J; bases not matched to a gene: 3. Germline CDR1 reads DFQATT; CDR2 reads SNEGSKA (reference sequence). The CDR3: CSARDLREGYNEQFF. CDR3 nucleotides: TGCAGTGCTAGAGATTTGCGGGAGGGCTACAATGAGCAGTTCTTC.

This clonotype was observed a handful of times. V is TRBV27 and J is TRBJ2-7; the D gene is possibly TRBD1 (6 bases). Germline V CDR1 and CDR2: MNHEY, SMNVEV (reference sequence). CDR3 length: 16 residues. V was clipped by 5 bases and J by 4 bases, with 21 bases between them. The CDR3: CASSIPRQAKIYEQYF. In DNA, the CDR3 is TGTGCCAGCAGTATCCCCCGACAGGCAAAAATTTACGAGCAGTACTTC.

This clonotype was counted ten times or more. The rearrangement uses TRBV5-4 and TRBJ2-7, with no clear D. This CDR3 region has 12 residues. V was cut by 2 bases and J by 4 bases, with 7 bases left in between. Per the germline V gene, CDR1 is SGHNT and CDR2 is YYREEE (reference sequence). The chain's CDR3 is CASSFEDYEQYF. In nucleotides, the CDR3 is TGTGCCAGCAGCTTTGAAGATTACGAGCAGTACTTC.

This clonotype was seen more than once but under ten times. J is TRBJ2-3 and V is TRBV28; D ambiguous. V shed 5 bases and J shed 9 bases, with 18 bases lying between them. The CDR3 runs to 14 residues. The germline CDR1 and CDR2 sequences are MDHEN and SYDVKM. The CDR3 nucleotides are TGTGCCAGCAGTCGTCCCGAAACGAGGTGGACGCAGTATTTT. It is translated as CASSRPETRWTQYF.

Only a few counts were recorded for this clonotype. The CDR3 sequence is CASSQAQKQTYEQYF. The CDR3 DNA follows: TGTGCCAGCAGCCAAGCTCAAAAGCAAACCTACGAGCAGTACTTC. The chain couples TRBV4-2 to TRBJ2-7; no clear D. CDR1 is LGHNA and CDR2 is YNFKEQ in the germline V gene. The CDR3 runs to 15 residues. The V end was cut by 1 base, the J end by 2 bases, with 12 bases between.

The chain uses TRBV29-1 and TRBJ2-7; TRBD2 matches at 8 bases. The length of the CDR3 is 12 residues. Germline assignment: CDR1 SQVTM and CDR2 ANQGSEA. V lost 4 bases, J lost 7 bases, and 6 bases stayed unmatched. For the CDR3, the DNA is TGCAGCGTTGGCGGGGGGCGCGGGGAGCAGTACTTC. Amino acid sequence: CSVGGGRGEQYF.

This clonotype has a handful of counts. The CDR3 DNA follows: TGCGCCAGCAGCTTGGTAGCGGGAGGCCCGACGGGGGAGCAGTACTTC. Translation gives CASSLVAGGPTGEQYF. The V call is TRBV5-1, the J call TRBJ2-7; 10 bases match TRBD2. CDR1 and CDR2 (germline): SGHRS, YFSETQ. This CDR3 region has 16 residues. After removal of 0 bases from V and 7 bases from J, the junction contained 10 bases not matched to a gene.

There are a few counts of this clonotype. The chain recombines TRBV20-1 with TRBJ2-1; TRBD2 aligns across 7 bases. The CDR3 has 12 residues. V was clipped by 5 bases and J by 9 bases; unmatched bases: 7. Germline CDR1 and CDR2: DFQATT and SNEGSKA (reference sequence). In DNA, the CDR3 is TGCAGTGCTGGGACCCCGGGGGGTGAGCAGTTCTTC. It is translated as CSAGTPGGEQFF.

This clonotype was detected only a few times. The V call is TRBV20-1, the J call TRBJ2-7; tentatively, D is TRBD1 or TRBD2 (5 bases each). V lost 0 bases and J lost 7, with 31 bases in between. The CDR3 sequence is 19 residues long. Germline V lookup: CDR1 DFQATT, CDR2 SNEGSKA (reference sequence). DNA of the CDR3: TGCAGTGCTAGAGATCTCGGGCATAGCGTGCGTGGGGGAGTTGGGGAGCAGTACTTC. Translated, it gives CSARDLGHSVRGGVGEQYF.

V usage is TRBV11-2 and J usage is TRBJ2-1, with D tentatively TRBD2 (6 bases). Germline CDR1 SGHAT, CDR2 FQNNGV. The CDR3 consists of 20 residues. Trimming removed 5 bases at V and 4 bases at J, with 30 bases between. Here the CDR3 reads CASSRNNYPGQRAPYNEQFF. The CDR3 DNA sequence: TGTGCCAGCAGCCGCAACAATTACCCGGGGCAGCGGGCCCCGTACAATGAGCAGTTCTTC.

In its sample, this clonotype was seen a few times. The CDR3 spells CASSYENSRETQYF. CDR3 coding DNA: TGTGCCAGCAGTTACGAGAATTCGAGGGAGACCCAGTACTTC. The chain has TRBV6-5 and TRBJ2-5; no firm D call. Trimming left V 2 bases short and J 5 bases short, with 12 bases between. The CDR3 consists of 14 residues. Germline V gene data show CDR1 as MNHEY and CDR2 as SVGAGI.

In its sample, this clonotype was seen a few times. The chain joins TRBV11-2 to TRBJ2-6, with TRBD2 identical over 7 bases. Germline trimming cut 6 bases from V and 0 bases from J; bases unmatched to any gene: 2. CDR1 SGHAT and CDR2 FQNNGV come from the germline V gene. The CDR3 length is 15 residues. This CDR3 reads CASRTSSSGANVLTF. CDR3 nucleotide sequence: TGTGCCAGCAGGACTAGCTCCTCTGGGGCCAACGTCCTGACTTTC.

The CDR3 reads CASSPVAAGIYEQYF. CDR3 DNA: TGTGCCAGCAGCCCCGTTGCAGCGGGAATCTACGAGCAGTACTTC. The chain uses TRBV7-6 and TRBJ2-7; TRBD2 matches 7 bases. The CDR3 has 15 amino acids. CDR1 is SGHVS and CDR2 is FNYEAQ in the germline V gene. Germline trimming cut 5 bases from V and 3 bases from J; bases unmatched to any gene: 10.

The chain is built from TRBV5-4 and TRBJ2-2; 7 nucleotides agree with TRBD2. The CDR3 is 17 amino acids. Germline loops: CDR1 SGHNT, CDR2 YYREEE (reference sequence). J gave up 4 bases and V 0 bases, and 9 bases lay outside the gene matches. For the CDR3, the DNA is TGTGCCAGCAGCTTGGGAGCGGGGACTACCATCACCGGGGAGCTGTTTTTT. Protein sequence: CASSLGAGTTITGELFF.

This clonotype was picked up a small number of times. The genes are TRBV5-5 and TRBJ2-7; D is ambiguous. V was clipped by 2 bases and J by 0 bases, with 9 bases between them. The CDR3 is 14 residues long. From germline, CDR1 is SGHKS and CDR2 YYEKEE (reference sequence). This CDR3 is CASSLLTHSYEQYF. CDR3 nucleotides: TGTGCCAGCAGCTTACTCACACACTCCTACGAGCAGTACTTC.